The clone carrying this TCR beta chain was seen a few times. Its antigen is unidentified. V lost 0 bases to trimming and J lost 1 base, with 9 bases between them. Germline values: CDR1 MNHEY, CDR2 SVGEGT. The CDR3 length is 16 residues. These data belong to a study of T-cell memory formation after mild COVID-19. Study outcomes and limitations: The main location of contracting CD4+ clones was CM and EM, and that of contracting CD8+ clones was EMRA.

TCRdb independently ran MiXCR on the 5' RACE reads; one entry per CDR3 protein. The data show 350,000 to 550,000 distinct CDR3 sequences, under 20% seen once. The sequenced sample was PBMCs or a T cell subset sorted from them (not recorded which). The chain recombines TRBV6-2 or TRBV6-3 with TRBJ2-2, with D unresolved. The TCR sequence derives from a man younger than 35 who had mild COVID-19 (a few samples of this study predate the infection). Cell type and time point are not known. CDR3 loop: CASSYSVGRNTGELFF. Written as DNA, the CDR3 is TGTGCCAGCAGTTACTCTGTAGGACGGAACACCGGGGAGCTGTTTTTT.